The clone carrying this T cell receptor (beta chain) is large in the sample. This entry comes from a study of blood T cell repertoires in COVID-19. In the study overall: Material from acute and convalescent COVID-19 was sourced from the United States, Italy and Spain. PBMCs, B-cell-depleted T cells, or T cells were the source of the cDNA or gDNA that made up the material.

V lost 4 bases, J lost 1 base, and 12 bases lay in between. Germline CDR1 reads SGDLS; CDR2 reads YYNGEE. This CDR3 comprises 15 residues. Authors' analysis steps: By means of reference gene primer amplification, nucleated cell counts were estimated. Assay used: immunoSEQ multiplex PCR; TCRdb lists only in-frame clones, some missing. For V, J and clone size, that table is used; D and trimming come from the DNA. The data contain roughly 13,000 clones, 73% of them seen just once; the ten biggest clones take up approximately 9.7%. The rearrangement links TRBV9 to TRBJ1-3, with a weak D call TRBD1 (5 bases). Sequenced sample: peripheral blood. The origin of this receptor is a man between 65 and 79 years old with acute or convalescent COVID-19. CDR3 in amino acids: CASSPFGGSGNTIYF. The CDR3 DNA reads as TGTGCCAGCAGCCCCTTCGGGGGATCTGGAAACACCATATATTTT. The full variable domain, completed using reference TRBV9 and TRBJ1-3, is DSGVTQTPKHLITATGQRVTLRCSPRSGDLSVYWYQQSLDQGLQFLIQYYNGEERAKGNILERFSAQQFPDLHSELNLSSLELGDSALYFCASSPFGGSGNTIYFGEGSWLTVV.